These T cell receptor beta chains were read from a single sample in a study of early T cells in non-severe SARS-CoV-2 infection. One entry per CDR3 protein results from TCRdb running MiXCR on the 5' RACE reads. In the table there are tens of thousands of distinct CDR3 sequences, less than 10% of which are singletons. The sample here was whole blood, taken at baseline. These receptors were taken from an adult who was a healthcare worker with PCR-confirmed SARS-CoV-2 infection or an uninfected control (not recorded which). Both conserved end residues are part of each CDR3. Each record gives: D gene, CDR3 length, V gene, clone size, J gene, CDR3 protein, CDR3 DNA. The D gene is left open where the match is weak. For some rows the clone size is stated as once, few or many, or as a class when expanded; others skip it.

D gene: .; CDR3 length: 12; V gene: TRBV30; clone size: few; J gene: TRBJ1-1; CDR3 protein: CAWRMGPTKAFF; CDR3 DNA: TGTGCCTGGAGGATGGGACCGACTAAAGCTTTCTTT
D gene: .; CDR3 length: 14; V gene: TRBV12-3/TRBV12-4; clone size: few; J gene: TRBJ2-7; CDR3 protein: CASTRSIGSYEQYF; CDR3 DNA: TGTGCCAGCACCCGGAGTATCGGCTCCTACGAGCAGTACTTC
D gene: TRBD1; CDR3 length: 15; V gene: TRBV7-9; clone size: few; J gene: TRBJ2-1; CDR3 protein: CASSFTTGIYNEQFF; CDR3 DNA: TGTGCCAGCAGCTTCACGACAGGGATCTACAATGAGCAGTTCTTC
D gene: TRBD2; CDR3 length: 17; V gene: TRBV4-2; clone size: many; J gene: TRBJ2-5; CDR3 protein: CASSPPAASGGQETQYF; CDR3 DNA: TGTGCCAGCAGCCCGCCGGCGGCTAGCGGGGGACAAGAGACCCAGTACTTC
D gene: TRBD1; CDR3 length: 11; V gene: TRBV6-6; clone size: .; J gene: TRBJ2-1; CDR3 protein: CASSPRDRKFF; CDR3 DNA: TGTGCCAGCAGCCCCCGGGACAGAAAGTTCTTC
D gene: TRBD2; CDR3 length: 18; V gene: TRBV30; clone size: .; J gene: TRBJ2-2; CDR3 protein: CAWSWASASGSRIGELFF; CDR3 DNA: TGTGCCTGGAGTTGGGCTTCTGCTAGCGGGAGTCGAATCGGGGAGCTGTTTTTT
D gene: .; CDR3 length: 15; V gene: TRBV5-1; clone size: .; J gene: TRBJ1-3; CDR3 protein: CASSPMGRTGGTIYF; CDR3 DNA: TGCGCCAGCAGCCCAATGGGCAGGACGGGCGGCACCATATATTTT
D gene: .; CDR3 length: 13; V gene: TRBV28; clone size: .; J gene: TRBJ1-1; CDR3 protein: CASRHVENTEAFF; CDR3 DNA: TGTGCCAGCAGGCACGTCGAGAACACTGAAGCTTTCTTT
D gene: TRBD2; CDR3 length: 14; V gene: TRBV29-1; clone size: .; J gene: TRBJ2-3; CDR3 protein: CSMPAGGNTDTQYF; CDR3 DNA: TGCAGCATGCCGGCGGGGGGTAACACAGATACGCAGTATTTT
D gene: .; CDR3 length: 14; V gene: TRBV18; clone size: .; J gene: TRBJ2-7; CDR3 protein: CASSPATGRNEQYF; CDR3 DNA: TGTGCCAGCTCACCAGCTACAGGGAGGAACGAGCAGTACTTC
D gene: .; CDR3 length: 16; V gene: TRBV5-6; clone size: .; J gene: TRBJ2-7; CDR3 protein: CASSHRGTQLPYEQYF; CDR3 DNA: TGTGCCAGCAGCCACCGGGGAACACAACTACCCTACGAGCAGTACTTC
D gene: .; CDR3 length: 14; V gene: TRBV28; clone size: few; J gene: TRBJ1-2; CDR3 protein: CASIAAEGIRGYTF; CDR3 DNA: TGTGCCAGCATCGCCGCGGAGGGTATCAGAGGCTACACCTTC
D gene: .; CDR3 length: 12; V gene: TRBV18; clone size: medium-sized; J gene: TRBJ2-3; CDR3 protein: CASSPSQDTQYF; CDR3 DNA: TGTGCCAGCTCACCTTCACAAGATACGCAGTATTTT
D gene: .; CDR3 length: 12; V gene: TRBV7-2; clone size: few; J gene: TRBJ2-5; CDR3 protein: CASSFNTETQYF; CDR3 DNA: TGTGCCAGCAGTTTTAACACAGAGACCCAGTACTTC
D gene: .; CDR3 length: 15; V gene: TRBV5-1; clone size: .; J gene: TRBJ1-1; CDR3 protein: CASSLAIRGNTEAFF; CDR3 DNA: TGCGCCAGCAGCTTGGCCATTCGGGGGAACACTGAAGCTTTCTTT
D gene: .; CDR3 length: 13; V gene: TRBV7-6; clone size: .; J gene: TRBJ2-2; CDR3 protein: CASSLREGGELFF; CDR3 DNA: TGTGCCAGCAGCTTAAGGGAAGGCGGGGAGCTTTTTTTT
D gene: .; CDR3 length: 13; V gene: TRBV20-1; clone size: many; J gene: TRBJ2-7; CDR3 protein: CSAIKRTSYEQYF; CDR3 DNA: TGCAGTGCTATTAAGCGGACATCCTACGAGCAGTACTTC
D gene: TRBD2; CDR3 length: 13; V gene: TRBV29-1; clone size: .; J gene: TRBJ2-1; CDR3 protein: CSAGLAVNNEQFF; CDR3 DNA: TGCAGCGCGGGACTAGCGGTTAACAATGAGCAGTTCTTC
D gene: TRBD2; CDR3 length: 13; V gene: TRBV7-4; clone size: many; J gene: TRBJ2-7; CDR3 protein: CASSSSGSYEQYF; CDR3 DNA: TGTGCCAGCAGCTCTAGCGGATCCTACGAGCAGTACTTC
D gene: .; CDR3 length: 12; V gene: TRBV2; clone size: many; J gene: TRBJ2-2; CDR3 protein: CASRGSFGELFF; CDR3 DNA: TGTGCCAGTCGGGGCTCCTTCGGGGAGCTGTTTTTT
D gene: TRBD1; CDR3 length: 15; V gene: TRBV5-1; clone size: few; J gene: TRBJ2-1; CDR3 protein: CASSPRDRAGNEQFF; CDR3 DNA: TGCGCCAGCAGCCCCCGGGACAGGGCTGGCAATGAGCAGTTCTTC
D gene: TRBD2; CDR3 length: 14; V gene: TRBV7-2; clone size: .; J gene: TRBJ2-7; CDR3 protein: CASSLGAGDYEQYF; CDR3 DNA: TGTGCCAGCAGCTTGGGAGCGGGGGACTACGAGCAGTACTTC
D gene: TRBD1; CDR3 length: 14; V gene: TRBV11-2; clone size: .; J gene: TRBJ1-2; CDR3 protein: CASSPRQGANGYTF; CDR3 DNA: TGTGCCAGCAGCCCCAGACAGGGGGCAAATGGCTACACCTTC
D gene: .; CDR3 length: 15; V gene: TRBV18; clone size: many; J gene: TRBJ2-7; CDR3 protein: CASSPPGQQPYEQYF; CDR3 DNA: TGTGCCAGCTCACCACCAGGGCAGCAGCCCTACGAGCAGTACTTC
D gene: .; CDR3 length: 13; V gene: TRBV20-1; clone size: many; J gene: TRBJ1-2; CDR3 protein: CSAFYPTGNGYTF; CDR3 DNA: TGCAGTGCTTTTTACCCCACAGGGAACGGCTACACCTTC
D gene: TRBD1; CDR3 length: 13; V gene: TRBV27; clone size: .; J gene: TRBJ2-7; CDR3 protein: CASGPGQDYEQYF; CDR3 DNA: TGTGCCAGCGGCCCGGGACAGGACTACGAGCAGTACTTC
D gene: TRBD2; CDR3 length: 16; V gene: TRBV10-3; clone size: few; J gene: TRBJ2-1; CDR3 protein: CAISESSGRAVNEQFF; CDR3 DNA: TGTGCCATCAGTGAGTCTTCCGGGAGGGCCGTCAATGAGCAGTTCTTC
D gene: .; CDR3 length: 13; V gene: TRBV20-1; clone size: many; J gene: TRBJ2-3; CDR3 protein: CSAGGAGTDTQYF; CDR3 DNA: TGCAGTGCGGGGGGGGCCGGCACAGATACGCAGTATTTT
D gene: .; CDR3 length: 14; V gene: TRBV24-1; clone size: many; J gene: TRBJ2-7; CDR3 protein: CATSDTGSSYEQYF; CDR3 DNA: TGTGCCACCAGTGATACAGGAAGCTCCTACGAGCAGTACTTC
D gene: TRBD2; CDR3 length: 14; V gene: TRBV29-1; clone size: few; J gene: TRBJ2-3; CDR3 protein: CSVEISGVGDTQYF; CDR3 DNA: TGCAGCGTTGAAATTAGCGGGGTGGGAGATACGCAGTATTTT
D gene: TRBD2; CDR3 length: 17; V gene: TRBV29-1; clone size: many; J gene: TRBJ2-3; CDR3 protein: CSVGLAGGRLGTDTQYF; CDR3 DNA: TGCAGCGTTGGACTAGCGGGGGGACGCCTGGGCACAGATACGCAGTATTTT
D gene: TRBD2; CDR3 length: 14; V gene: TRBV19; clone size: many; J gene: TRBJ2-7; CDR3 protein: CASKEPSGSGEQYF; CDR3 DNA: TGTGCCAGTAAAGAGCCTAGCGGGAGTGGCGAGCAGTACTTC
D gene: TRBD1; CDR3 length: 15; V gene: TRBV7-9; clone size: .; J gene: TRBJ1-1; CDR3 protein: CASSFQTGGYTEAFF; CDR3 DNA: TGTGCCAGCAGCTTCCAAACAGGGGGCTACACTGAAGCTTTCTTT
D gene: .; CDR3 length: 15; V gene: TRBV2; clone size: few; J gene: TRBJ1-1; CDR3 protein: CASSENGGANTEAFF; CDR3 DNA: TGTGCCAGCAGTGAAAATGGGGGCGCGAACACTGAAGCTTTCTTT
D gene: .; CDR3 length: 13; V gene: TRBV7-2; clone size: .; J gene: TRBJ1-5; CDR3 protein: CASGLRMNQPQHF; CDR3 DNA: TGTGCCAGCGGTCTCCGGATGAATCAGCCCCAGCATTTT
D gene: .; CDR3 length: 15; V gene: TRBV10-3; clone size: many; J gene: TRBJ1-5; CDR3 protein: CAISEAKGSNQPQHF; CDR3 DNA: TGTGCCATCAGTGAGGCGAAGGGTAGCAATCAGCCCCAGCATTTT
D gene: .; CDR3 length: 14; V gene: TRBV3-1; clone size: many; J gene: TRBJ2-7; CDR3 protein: CASSQAAVSLEQYF; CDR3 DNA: TGTGCCAGCAGCCAAGCAGCGGTAAGCCTGGAGCAGTACTTC